Given below is one TCR beta chain in context. Its recognized antigen is unknown. Qualities for individual bases were not recorded, and no much larger clone is one base off. This specimen comes from a study of blood T cell repertoires in COVID-19 (TCRdb year 2020). For the wider study: Collaborator samples came from the United States, Italy and Spain and covered acute and convalescent phases of COVID-19. Subjects who had been exposed to COVID-19, were actively infected with it, or had recovered from it provided the deeply sampled blood TCRbeta repertoires that made up the dataset. Samples were obtained from the ongoing ImmuneRACE study (first 160 participants) and from about 1,300 subjects provided by 6 global collaborators. Nearly every sample came with metadata listing a de-identified subject ID, COVID-19 status, age in years and sex. HLA class I and class II types, where available, came from metadata supplied by the sample provider rather than from assay-based typing. A freely available public database, intended as a resource for researchers studying the immune response to SARS-CoV-2, is where the repertoires were released. The material from the prospective study consisted of cDNA or gDNA derived from T cells, B-cell-depleted T cells, or PBMCs.

Findings and caveats that apply to the study as a whole: The amount of clinical and demographic metadata varied by source and participant and was provided uncurated.

V is cut back by 5 bases and J by 2 bases, with 10 bases in the junction unmatched. Spanning cysteine to phenylalanine, the CDR3 consists of 17 amino acids. The DNA shown is the 51-base CDR3, in frame from base 1. CDR1 SGHTA and CDR2 FQGNSA were looked up in the germline V gene. Each collaborating institution followed its own protocols to collect whole blood in K2EDTA tubes. Collaborator samples were shipped for TCRbeta analysis as frozen whole blood, isolated PBMCs, or DNA extracted from either sample type. TCRbeta CDR3 regions were amplified from genomic DNA using the immunoSEQ Assay, a bias-controlled multiplex PCR. In the authors' own workflow: The number of nucleated cells in each sample was estimated by amplification of reference gene primers within the assay. To quantify the absolute abundance of each unique TCRbeta CDR3 rearrangement, sequence reads were collapsed and filtered. For each sample, productive Simpson clonality was calculated as the square root of Simpson's diversity index over productive rearrangements. Not all clones reach the TCRdb copy of this immuneACCESS table, which keeps in-frame sequences only. Checked studies attribute under half of the gap to unresolved V genes and leave the rest unexplained. The V and J calls and clone size are taken from that table; D and trimming were inferred from the DNA. In all, the sample holds about 59,000 clones, and more than 60% of those were seen once. In total, the top ten clones hold more than 8% of the sample.

This TCR was sampled from a human donor in a cohort sampled during active COVID-19. The chain is encoded by TRBV7-2 joined to TRBJ2-5; a stretch of 11 junction bases matches TRBD2. Input material: peripheral blood. CDR3 region: CASSAPGLAAIQETQYF. In nucleotides, the sequence is TGTGCCAGCAGCGCACCGGGACTAGCGGCCATTCAAGAGACCCAGTACTTC. With all but the CDR3 taken from the reference TRBV7-2 and TRBJ2-5 genes, the full variable domain is: GAGVSQSPSNKVTEKGKDVELRCDPISGHTALYWYRQSLGQGLEFLIYFQGNSAPDKSGLPSDRFSAERTGGSVSTLTIQRTQQEDSAVYLCASSAPGLAAIQETQYFGPGTRLLVL.